This TCR beta chain originates from a study of sequential checkpoint blockade in melanoma. The treatment denotes: randomized to nivolumab then ipilimumab (arm A) or the reverse (arm B). From thawed PBMCs, live CD3+CD8+ cells negative for CD19 and CD56 were sorted. Sequencing used immunoSEQ multiplex PCR; TCRdb keeps in-frame clones, though not all of them. The data contain about 13,000 clones, around 69% of them singletons. Germline CDR1 WSHSY, CDR2 SAAADI. Trimming removed 8 bases from V and 2 bases from J, with 6 bases in between. CDR3 size: 11 residues. The starting material was CD8+ T cells sorted from blood (inferred from file names), obtained from a patient given nivolumab and ipilimumab in sequence. The chain links TRBV10-2 to TRBJ1-1; D remains ambiguous. This receptor was identified in a human donor with melanoma. For the CDR3, the DNA is TGCGCCAGCGTTTTAAACACTGAAGCTTTCTTT. Its translation is CASVLNTEAFF.